Listed below are T cell receptor beta chains from one sample, sequenced in a study of regulatory T cells in long-lasting Graves disease. Via MiXCR, TCRdb re-called the multiplex PCR reads, giving one row per CDR3 protein. The sample includes a few hundred thousand distinct CDR3 sequences, around a fifth seen only once; the top ten take about an eighth. Here the sequenced sample was peripheral blood mononuclear cells (PBMCs), taken when the disease was refractory, from a patient treated with antithyroid drugs. These receptors were obtained from a female donor with Graves disease. Each CDR3 is given with its conserved first and last residue. Each record gives: clone size, J gene, V gene, CDR3 protein. Rows may omit the clone size; those that give it use once, few, many or a size class.

size: once; J: TRBJ1-5; V: TRBV30; CDR3: CAWSGGAGRQPQHF
size: -; J: TRBJ2-6; V: TRBV6-2/TRBV6-3; CDR3: CASRILSGANVLTF
size: -; J: TRBJ1-5; V: TRBV19; CDR3: CASSIPGRVSNQPQHF
size: -; J: TRBJ1-5; V: TRBV19; CDR3: CASKGVTHHNQPQHF
size: few; J: TRBJ2-2; V: TRBV12-3/TRBV12-4; CDR3: CASSFLVAPNTGELFF
size: -; J: TRBJ2-2; V: TRBV11-2; CDR3: CASSLDRPSGDTGELFF
size: many; J: TRBJ2-7; V: TRBV6-1; CDR3: CASSEPSGGRYEQYF
size: -; J: TRBJ1-6; V: TRBV6-1; CDR3: CAIYTGRNSPLHF
size: -; J: TRBJ2-1; V: TRBV13; CDR3: CASSSTVWGNEQFF
size: many; J: TRBJ1-5; V: TRBV6-2/TRBV6-3; CDR3: CASSYSIGVWGQPQHF
size: -; J: TRBJ1-4; V: TRBV20-1; CDR3: CSLAGGIGANEKLFF
size: -; J: TRBJ1-5; V: TRBV30; CDR3: CAWRPQGNNQPQHF
size: few; J: TRBJ1-1; V: TRBV5-1; CDR3: CASSLDRGLEAFF
size: few; J: TRBJ1-5; V: TRBV19; CDR3: CASRHDSTGGAGSSNQPQHF
size: many; J: TRBJ1-1; V: TRBV12-3/TRBV12-4; CDR3: CASSLPLFRTTMNTEAFF
size: -; J: TRBJ1-1; V: TRBV19; CDR3: CVTRRGDRATEAFF
size: -; J: TRBJ2-1; V: TRBV6-1; CDR3: CASTLAGGYNEQFF
size: few; J: TRBJ2-5; V: TRBV7-8; CDR3: CASSPNPTSGRNKETQYF
size: -; J: TRBJ2-5; V: TRBV20-1; CDR3: CSAREKDLSRETQYF
size: -; J: TRBJ1-5; V: TRBV4-1; CDR3: CASSQAYSNQPQHF
size: many; J: TRBJ1-5; V: TRBV7-8; CDR3: CASSLLGGHNQPQHF
size: many; J: TRBJ2-7; V: TRBV3-1; CDR3: CASSTGTGNPYEQYF
size: few; J: TRBJ1-2; V: TRBV20-1; CDR3: CSARMTPGGYTF
size: -; J: TRBJ2-2; V: TRBV19; CDR3: CASIGSNTGELFF
size: -; J: TRBJ2-7; V: TRBV5-1; CDR3: CASSLEPGLAGEQYF
size: many; J: TRBJ2-5; V: TRBV2; CDR3: CASSYISGIVETQYF
size: many; J: TRBJ2-2; V: TRBV12-3/TRBV12-4; CDR3: CASSGGTNTGELFF
size: -; J: TRBJ2-5; V: TRBV5-1; CDR3: CASGRDAIVETQYF
size: few; J: TRBJ1-6; V: TRBV18; CDR3: CASSATADSPLHF
size: many; J: TRBJ1-2; V: TRBV28; CDR3: CASSWVGRAYGYTF